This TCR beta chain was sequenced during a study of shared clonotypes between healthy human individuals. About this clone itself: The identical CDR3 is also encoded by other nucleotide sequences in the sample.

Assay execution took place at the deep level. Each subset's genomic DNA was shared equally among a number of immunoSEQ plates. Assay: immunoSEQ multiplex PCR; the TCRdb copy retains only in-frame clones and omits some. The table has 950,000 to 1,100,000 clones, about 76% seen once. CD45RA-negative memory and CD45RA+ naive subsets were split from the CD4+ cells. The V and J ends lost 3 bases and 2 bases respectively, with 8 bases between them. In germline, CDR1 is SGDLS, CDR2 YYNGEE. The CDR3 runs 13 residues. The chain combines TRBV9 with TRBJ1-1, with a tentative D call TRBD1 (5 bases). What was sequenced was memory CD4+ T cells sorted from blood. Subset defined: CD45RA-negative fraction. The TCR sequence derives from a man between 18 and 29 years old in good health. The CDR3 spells CASSETVNTEAFF. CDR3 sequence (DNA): TGTGCCAGCAGCGAGACAGTTAACACTGAAGCTTTCTTT. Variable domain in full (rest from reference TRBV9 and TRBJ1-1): DSGVTQTPKHLITATGQRVTLRCSPRSGDLSVYWYQQSLDQGLQFLIQYYNGEERAKGNILERFSAQQFPDLHSELNLSSLELGDSALYFCASSETVNTEAFFGQGTRLTVV.